A selection of T cell receptor beta chains follows, all from one sample in a study of T cell repertoires in ileal Crohn's disease. Assay: immunoSEQ multiplex PCR; the TCRdb copy retains only in-frame clones and omits some. The sample lists some 17,000 clones; roughly 70% were seen once. Sequenced: ileal tissue. The receptors come from an adult with Crohn's disease. Each CDR3 is given with its conserved first and last residue. A D gene is named only where the DNA matches it firmly. The listing skips clone size in some rows; elsewhere it reads once, few, many or a size class.

CDR3nt: TGTGCCAGCAGCTTAGCGCCGGGACAGGATGAAAAACTGTTTTTT
CDR3aa: CASSLAPGQDEKLFF
v_gene: TRBV7-9
d_gene: TRBD1
abundance: NA
j_gene: TRBJ1-4

CDR3nt: TGTGCCAGCAGTGAAGCTGCTAGCGGGTTTAATGAGCAGTTCTTC
CDR3aa: CASSEAASGFNEQFF
v_gene: TRBV6-1
d_gene: TRBD2
abundance: NA
j_gene: TRBJ2-1

CDR3nt: TGTGCCAGCAGCTTGAGAGCTACTAACTATGGCTACACCTTC
CDR3aa: CASSLRATNYGYTF
v_gene: TRBV7-8
d_gene: NA
abundance: NA
j_gene: TRBJ1-2

CDR3nt: TGTGCCAGCAGTTATTCCGGGACAGGGGAATACGAGCAGTACTTC
CDR3aa: CASSYSGTGEYEQYF
v_gene: TRBV6-5
d_gene: TRBD1
abundance: NA
j_gene: TRBJ2-7

CDR3nt: TGTGCCAGCAGTCCGGAGACAGGGTACCCTACTGAAGCTTTCTTT
CDR3aa: CASSPETGYPTEAFF
v_gene: TRBV27
d_gene: TRBD1
abundance: NA
j_gene: TRBJ1-1

CDR3nt: TGTGCCAGCAGCTTCACAACCGGGACAGGGGCCGGAGAGCAGTACTTC
CDR3aa: CASSFTTGTGAGEQYF
v_gene: TRBV9
d_gene: TRBD1
abundance: NA
j_gene: TRBJ2-7

CDR3nt: TGCGCCAGCAGCCCCCGAGGGGGCTTCACTGAAGCTTTCTTT
CDR3aa: CASSPRGGFTEAFF
v_gene: TRBV4-1
d_gene: TRBD1
abundance: NA
j_gene: TRBJ1-1

CDR3nt: TGTGCCAGCAGCTTGATAGCGGGAGGGCCCTACGAGCAGTACTTC
CDR3aa: CASSLIAGGPYEQYF
v_gene: TRBV5-4
d_gene: TRBD2
abundance: NA
j_gene: TRBJ2-7

CDR3nt: TGTGCCAGCAGTGACCCCACTAGCGGCAATGAGCAGTTCTTC
CDR3aa: CASSDPTSGNEQFF
v_gene: TRBV6-4
d_gene: TRBD2
abundance: few
j_gene: TRBJ2-1

CDR3nt: TGTGCCAGCAGTGAATACGGAGGGTTGGCCAAAAACATTCAGTACTTC
CDR3aa: CASSEYGGLAKNIQYF
v_gene: TRBV25-1
d_gene: NA
abundance: few
j_gene: TRBJ2-4

CDR3nt: TGTGCCATCAGTGATCACAGGACTGGAAACACCATATATTTT
CDR3aa: CAISDHRTGNTIYF
v_gene: TRBV10-3
d_gene: NA
abundance: medium-sized
j_gene: TRBJ1-3

CDR3nt: TGTGCCAGCAGCCGGACTAGCGGGGGTCACAATGAGCAGTTCTTC
CDR3aa: CASSRTSGGHNEQFF
v_gene: TRBV7-2
d_gene: TRBD2
abundance: once
j_gene: TRBJ2-1

CDR3nt: TGTGCCTGGAGCGAGGGTGATGGAAATCAGCCCCAGCATTTT
CDR3aa: CAWSEGDGNQPQHF
v_gene: TRBV30
d_gene: NA
abundance: NA
j_gene: TRBJ1-5

CDR3nt: TGCGCCAGCAGACCCGGGACAGGGGGCCACATTGGAGAGACCCAGTACTTC
CDR3aa: CASRPGTGGHIGETQYF
v_gene: TRBV5-1
d_gene: TRBD1
abundance: NA
j_gene: TRBJ2-5

CDR3nt: TGTGCCTGGAGCCCAGGGATCGAGCAGCCCCAGCATTTT
CDR3aa: CAWSPGIEQPQHF
v_gene: TRBV30
d_gene: NA
abundance: NA
j_gene: TRBJ1-5

CDR3nt: TGCGCCACAAATCCGGGACTCAACACCGGGGAGCTGTTTTTT
CDR3aa: CATNPGLNTGELFF
v_gene: TRBV5-1
d_gene: NA
abundance: medium-sized
j_gene: TRBJ2-2

CDR3nt: TGTGCCTGGAGTGTACCAGGGCTCGGGAGGGGTCAGCCCCAGCATTTT
CDR3aa: CAWSVPGLGRGQPQHF
v_gene: TRBV30
d_gene: NA
abundance: NA
j_gene: TRBJ1-5

CDR3nt: TGCGCCAGCAGCCAAGAAGCGCGGGCCCGGGGAACTGAAGCTTTCTTT
CDR3aa: CASSQEARARGTEAFF
v_gene: TRBV4-1
d_gene: NA
abundance: NA
j_gene: TRBJ1-1

CDR3nt: TGTGCCAGCAGTTCCGGAGAGACCCAGTACTTC
CDR3aa: CASSSGETQYF
v_gene: TRBV6-5
d_gene: NA
abundance: once
j_gene: TRBJ2-5

CDR3nt: TGTGCCAGCAGTGTTCCGGGAGGTGTCGGGGAGCTGTTTTTT
CDR3aa: CASSVPGGVGELFF
v_gene: TRBV2
d_gene: TRBD2
abundance: NA
j_gene: TRBJ2-2

CDR3nt: TGTGCCAGCAGTGTGCAGGGGGTGGAGTACGAGCAGTACTTC
CDR3aa: CASSVQGVEYEQYF
v_gene: TRBV2
d_gene: TRBD1
abundance: NA
j_gene: TRBJ2-7

CDR3nt: TGTGCCAGCTCGGAGGCTTCGGACATTCAGTACTTC
CDR3aa: CASSEASDIQYF
v_gene: TRBV25-1
d_gene: NA
abundance: NA
j_gene: TRBJ2-4

CDR3nt: TGTGCCAGCGAGGGGACAGGGTCCTTATATAATTCACCCCTCCACTTT
CDR3aa: CASEGTGSLYNSPLHF
v_gene: TRBV28
d_gene: TRBD1
abundance: few
j_gene: TRBJ1-6

CDR3nt: TGCGCCAGCAGAACCGAGGGGACAGGGGTTTCACCCCTCCACTTT
CDR3aa: CASRTEGTGVSPLHF
v_gene: TRBV5-1
d_gene: TRBD1
abundance: NA
j_gene: TRBJ1-6

CDR3nt: TGTGCCAGCACCGATCGCGGGGGGGACTATGGCTACACCTTC
CDR3aa: CASTDRGGDYGYTF
v_gene: TRBV2
d_gene: NA
abundance: NA
j_gene: TRBJ1-2